This T cell receptor beta chain comes out of a study of shared clonotypes between healthy human individuals. The method was immunoSEQ multiplex PCR; TCRdb's version includes in-frame clones alone and lacks a portion of them. The sample lists about a million clones, approximately 80% occurring once. This clone showed up just once. Germline CDR1 MNHNS, CDR2 SASEGT. This CDR3 region has 15 residues. Between the trimmed V and J ends, which lost 4 bases and 0 bases, there was a span of 12 bases. Sequencing was performed on memory CD4+ T cells from PBMCs. The subset is: CD45RA-negative fraction. The source of this sequence is a man aged 18 to 29 in good health. Some clones in this sample may be carry-over from other donors' samples. This chain joins TRBV6-1 and TRBJ1-1; D might be TRBD1 (6 bases). The CDR3 bases are TGTGCCAGCAGTGCCAGGACAGCCTTGAACACTGAAGCTTTCTTT. Residues: CASSARTALNTEAFF.